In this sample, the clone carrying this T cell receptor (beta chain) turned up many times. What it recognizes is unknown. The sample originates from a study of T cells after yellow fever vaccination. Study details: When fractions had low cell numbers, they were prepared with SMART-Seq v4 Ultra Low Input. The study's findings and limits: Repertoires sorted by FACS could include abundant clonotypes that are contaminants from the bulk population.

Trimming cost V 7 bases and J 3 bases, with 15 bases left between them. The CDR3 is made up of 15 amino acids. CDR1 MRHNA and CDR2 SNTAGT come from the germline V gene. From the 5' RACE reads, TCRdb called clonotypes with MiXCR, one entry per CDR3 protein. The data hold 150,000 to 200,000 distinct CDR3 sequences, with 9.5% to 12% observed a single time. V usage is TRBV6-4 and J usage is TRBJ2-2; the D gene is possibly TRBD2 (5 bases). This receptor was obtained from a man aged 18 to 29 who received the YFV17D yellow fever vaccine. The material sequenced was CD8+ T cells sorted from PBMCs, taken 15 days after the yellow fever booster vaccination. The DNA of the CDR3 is TGTGCCAGCAAAGCGGCCGGGTGGGACACCGGGGAGCTGTTTTTT. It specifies CASKAAGWDTGELFF.